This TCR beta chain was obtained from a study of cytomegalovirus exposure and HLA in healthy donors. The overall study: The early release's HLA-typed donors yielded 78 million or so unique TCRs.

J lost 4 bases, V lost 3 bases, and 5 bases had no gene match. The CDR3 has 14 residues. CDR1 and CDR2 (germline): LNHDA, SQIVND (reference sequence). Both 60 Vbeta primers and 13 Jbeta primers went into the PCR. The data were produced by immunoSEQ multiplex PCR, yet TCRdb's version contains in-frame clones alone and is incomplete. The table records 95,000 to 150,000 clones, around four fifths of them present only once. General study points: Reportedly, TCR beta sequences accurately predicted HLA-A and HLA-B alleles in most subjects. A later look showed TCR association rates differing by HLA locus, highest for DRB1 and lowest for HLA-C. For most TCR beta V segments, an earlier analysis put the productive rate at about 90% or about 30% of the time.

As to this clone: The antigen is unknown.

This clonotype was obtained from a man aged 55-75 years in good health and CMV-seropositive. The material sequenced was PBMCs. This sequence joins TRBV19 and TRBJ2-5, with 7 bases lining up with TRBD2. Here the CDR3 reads CASSIGGGPETQYF. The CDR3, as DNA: TGTGCCAGTAGTATTGGGGGAGGGCCAGAGACCCAGTACTTC.